The 2 T cell receptor beta chains below were found in one sample sequenced in a study of Graves' ophthalmopathy and Graves' hyperthyroidism. Amplification of TCR beta CDR3 regions used RNA transcripts. First-round RT-PCR employed HTBI primers, with a second-round multiplex PCR after it. TCRdb re-called the multiplex PCR reads through MiXCR, storing one row per CDR3 protein. This table holds around 520,000 distinct CDR3 sequences, about 40% found once. The sample consisted of peripheral blood or thyroid tissue (not recorded which). The receptors come from an adult man with Graves' hyperthyroidism.

J is TRBJ1-2 and V is TRBV29-1; D is possibly TRBD1 (6 bases). V gave up 5 bases and J gave up 7 bases, with 14 bases separating them. CDR1 and CDR2 (germline): SQVTM, ANQGSEA. CDR3 size: 12 residues. CDR3 DNA: TGCAGCGTTAGGAGGGGGGACGCTGGCTACACCTTC. Its translation is CSVRRGDAGYTF. Full variable domain (remainder filled in from reference TRBV29-1 and TRBJ1-2): SAVISQKPSRDICQRGTSLTIQCQVDSQVTMMFWYRQQPGQSLTLIATANQGSEATYESGFVIDKFPISRPNLTFSTLTVSNMSPEDSSIYLCSVRRGDAGYTFGSGTRLTVV.

The rearrangement uses TRBV7-2 and TRBJ1-6, with TRBD1 matching over 11 bases. The V gene's germline CDR1 is SGHTA and CDR2 FQGNSA. Germline trimming cut 5 bases from V and 5 bases from J; bases unmatched to any gene: 5. This CDR3 comprises 16 residues. The CDR3 bases are TGTGCCAGCAGCGCCGGACAGGGGGCTGATAATTCACCCCTCCACTTT. Its translation is CASSAGQGADNSPLHF.